The T cell receptor (beta chain) under discussion was sequenced for a study of CXCR3-negative and CXCR3-positive naive CD8 T cells. A word on this clonotype: What it binds is not known.

The method, 5' RACE with UMI labels, was used to prepare the TRB cDNA libraries. No DNA is given; TCRdb re-called the 5' RACE reads and lists each CDR3 protein once. The sample's table shows some 130,000 distinct CDR3 sequences. Study-wide results and caveats: Both of the naive subsets showed about the same high diversity, but memory CD8+ cells had much less. CXCR3-positive naive cells had TRB CDR3s that were more hydrophobic than CXCR3-negative naive cells had. TRBV-TRBJ usage was alike in naive CXCR3-negative and CXCR3-positive cells but differed in memory cells.

The CDR3 contains 17 residues. Looked up from germline, CDR1 is SGDLS and CDR2 is YYNGEE. The sequence was collected from a human donor in good health. Some clones in this sample may be carry-over from other donors' samples. The sequencing input was naive CXCR3- CD8+ T cells from blood. Subset indicated: CD45RO-CCR7+CD27+CD95- naive CD8+ T cells lacking CXCR3 (TNR3-). The rearrangement joins TRBV9 to TRBJ2-7; TCRdb picks TRBD1, but there is no DNA to check that call. CDR3 residues: CASSDHPGTGIAYEQYF.